The clone carrying this T cell receptor (beta chain) was counted only a few times. This sample stems from a study of CD8 T cells in ankylosing spondylitis. TCRdb reprocessed the 5' RACE reads via MiXCR and lists one record per CDR3 protein. The sample includes some 17,000 distinct CDR3 sequences, under 8.5% of them seen just once. Trimming at V came to 6 bases and at J to 3 bases, leaving 4 bases not matched to a gene. CDR3 length: 14 amino acids. Input material: blood. The chain is built from TRBV12-3 or TRBV12-4 and TRBJ1-1; 10 nucleotides match TRBD1. The origin of this receptor is a male donor with ankylosing spondylitis or in good health (not recorded which). The CDR3 sequence is CASRTGGEYTEAFF. CDR3 DNA sequence: TGTGCCAGCAGGACAGGGGGCGAGTACACTGAAGCTTTCTTT.